Sequencing of this T cell receptor beta chain was carried out in a study of early T cells in non-severe SARS-CoV-2 infection. Study in general: Unsorted whole-blood RNA was sequenced in bulk, leaving chains unpaired. Whole-study findings and limits: Anti-spike CD8 specificities were favored by VDJdb matching, whose results missed private and CD4 specificities.

Germline CDR1 reads SNHLY; CDR2 reads FYNNEI. The ends were cut back, 7 bases at V and 6 bases at J, with 16 bases in the middle. The CDR3 length is 14 residues. One entry per CDR3 protein results from TCRdb running MiXCR on the 5' RACE reads. The sample consists of about 100,000 distinct CDR3 sequences, about 13% of them appearing once. On this clonotype: The antigen remains undetermined.

The chain couples TRBV2 to TRBJ1-5; the D is unclear. The sequence came from an adult who was a healthcare worker with PCR-confirmed SARS-CoV-2 infection or an uninfected control (not recorded which). Sequenced: whole blood. Here the CDR3 reads CASTAGPEPQPQHF. Here the CDR3 DNA reads TGTGCCAGCACGGCCGGGCCCGAACCTCAGCCCCAGCATTTT.